Each of the 27 T cell receptor beta chains below was sequenced from the same sample in a study of T cells after yellow fever vaccination (dated 2019 in TCRdb). The library was produced with 5' RACE. The run used an Illumina NovaSeq 6000. The raw public data were reprocessed by TCRdb itself: fastp quality trimming at Q25, MiXCR clonotype calling, in-frame beta chains only. Rows matching on CDR3 protein sequence are summarized as one entry with the most common DNA and genes. Across this sample there are about 330,000 distinct CDR3 sequences, with 4.1% seen only once. The ten largest make up approximately 25% of the sample. Interpreted using the paper, the treatment or condition label stands for: live attenuated yellow fever vaccine strain. The sequenced sample was PBMCs, obtained 5 days after the yellow fever booster vaccination. The receptors here all came from a man aged 18 to 35 who received the YFV17D yellow fever vaccine.

V gene TRBV5-1 combines with J gene TRBJ1-2, with D uncertain. V was shortened by 4 bases and J by 8 bases, with 18 bases between the two germline ends. This CDR3 is built from 14 residues. Germline V gene sequence: CDR1 SGHRS, CDR2 YFSETQ. The CDR3 coding sequence is TGCGCCAGCAGCCTTCCACCTCCTACTCGGGGCTACACCTTC. Translation gives CASSLPPPTRGYTF.

The V call is TRBV6-6, the J call TRBJ2-1; the match to TRBD2 covers 9 bases. The CDR3 is made up of 16 amino acids. From germline, CDR1 is MNHNY and CDR2 SVGAGI (reference sequence). The V segment lost 5 bases and the J segment 0 bases; nucleotides outside the gene matches: 5. CDR3 DNA: TGTGCCAGCAGTGACCCTAGCGGGGTCTCCTACAATGAGCAGTTCTTC. This sequence encodes CASSDPSGVSYNEQFF.

This clonotype appeared a few times. The chain employs TRBV4-1 and TRBJ2-3, with TRBD2 matching over 14 bases. Trimming at V came to 4 bases and at J to 4 bases, leaving 4 bases not matched to a gene. This CDR3 spans 16 amino acids. Looked up from germline, CDR1 is MGHRA and CDR2 is YSYEKL. The CDR3 coding sequence is TGCGCCAGCAGCCCGGGACTAGCGGGGGTTGCAGATACGCAGTATTTT. Its translation is CASSPGLAGVADTQYF.

This clonotype was detected ten times or more. The gene calls are TRBV4-3 and TRBJ2-3, with 11 bases fitting TRBD2. V trimming: 0 bases; J trimming: 7 bases; junction bases outside the gene matches: 9. The CDR3 length is 17 residues. Germline V gene sequence: CDR1 LGHNA, CDR2 YSLEER. This CDR3 reads CASSQERNLAGGYTQYF. For the CDR3, the DNA is TGCGCCAGCAGCCAAGAAAGAAATCTAGCGGGGGGTTATACGCAGTATTTT.

This clonotype was seen ten or more times. This chain uses TRBV5-1 with TRBJ2-3; D not resolved. CDR1 is SGHRS and CDR2 is YFSETQ in the germline V gene. The CDR3 sequence is 14 residues long. V lost 0 bases and J 6 bases, leaving 11 bases between the germline ends. CDR3 DNA: TGCGCCAGCAGCTTGGGGCAGGCCTCTGATACGCAGTATTTT. This gives the protein CASSLGQASDTQYF.

The chain combines TRBV20-1 with TRBJ2-7, with a weak D call TRBD2 (6 bases). There are 17 residues in the CDR3. CDR1 and CDR2 from the germline V gene are DFQATT and SNEGSKA (reference sequence). V gave up 3 bases and J gave up 0 bases, with 21 bases separating them. The CDR3 loop reads CSASPNRGNPHSYEQYV. CDR3 sequence (DNA): TGCAGTGCTAGCCCGAACCGGGGGAACCCCCACTCCTACGAGCAGTACGTC.

This clonotype turned up a few times. The chain employs TRBV5-6 and TRBJ1-6, with D perhaps TRBD1 (6 bases). The germline V gene encodes CDR1 SGHDT and CDR2 YYEEEE. CDR3 length equals 16 residues. Trimming took off 0 bases at V and 3 bases at J, with 10 bases between the two ends. The CDR3 DNA reads as TGTGCCAGCAGCTTGGATGGACAGTTCTATAATTCACCCCTCCACTTT. It is translated as CASSLDGQFYNSPLHF.

V is TRBV2 and J is TRBJ2-1, with unresolved D. The CDR3 sequence is 12 residues long. Germline V CDR1 and CDR2: SNHLY, FYNNEI. Trimming stripped 3 bases from V and 4 bases from J, with 4 bases between. CDR3: CASSDEYNEQFF. CDR3 sequence (DNA): TGTGCCAGCAGTGACGAGTACAATGAGCAGTTCTTC.

This clonotype was seen more than once but under ten times. The chain uses TRBV7-9 and TRBJ1-3; D call uncertain. Germline CDR1 is SEHNR and CDR2 is FQNEAQ (reference sequence). The V and J ends lost 3 bases and 0 bases respectively, with 9 bases between them. The length of the CDR3 is 15 residues. CDR3 residues: CASSFTYGSGNTIYF. The DNA of the CDR3 is TGTGCCAGCAGCTTCACTTACGGCTCTGGAAACACCATATATTTT.

This clonotype was counted only a few times. The rearrangement joins TRBV20-1 to TRBJ2-1; tentatively, D is TRBD1 (6 bases). The germline V and J ends were trimmed by 5 bases and 4 bases, with 6 bases remaining between them. Germline-derived CDR1 and CDR2 are DFQATT and SNEGSKA (reference sequence). CDR3 size: 11 residues. The CDR3 loop reads CSADRYNEQFF. In DNA form, the CDR3 reads TGCAGTGCTGACAGGTACAATGAGCAGTTCTTC.

This clonotype was detected ten times or more. V usage is TRBV12-3 or TRBV12-4 and J usage is TRBJ1-4; 8 bases fit TRBD1. V trimming: 2 bases; J trimming: 2 bases; junction bases outside the gene matches: 1. The CDR3 has 15 amino acids. The chain's CDR3 is CASSLQGATNEKLFF. The CDR3 DNA is TGTGCCAGCAGTTTACAGGGGGCTACTAATGAAAAACTGTTTTTT.

This clonotype was observed a handful of times. The chain couples TRBV18 to TRBJ1-5; D may be TRBD1 (5 bases). CDR1 is KGHSH and CDR2 is LQKENI in the germline V gene. V was pared by 3 bases and J by 11 bases, with 20 bases between. CDR3 size: 15 residues. CDR3 bases: TGTGCCAGCTCACCCGCCGGGACGGGCCTTTTGGCCCAGCATTTT. Amino acid sequence: CASSPAGTGLLAQHF.

In its sample, this clonotype was seen a few times. V and J are TRBV18 and TRBJ2-7; no firm D call. The CDR3 sequence is 13 residues long. CDR1 is KGHSH, CDR2 LQKENI, per germline. V lost 2 bases and J lost 5, with 10 bases in between. The CDR3 nucleotides are TGTGCCAGCTCACCAACGAATGGGGACGAGCAGTACTTC. This codes for CASSPTNGDEQYF.

This clonotype was detected only a few times. V gene TRBV6-5 combines with J gene TRBJ1-1; D possibly corresponds to TRBD1 (5 bases). Germline V gene sequence: CDR1 MNHEY, CDR2 SVGAGI. CDR3 length: 15 amino acids. Between the trimmed V and J ends, which lost 2 bases and 6 bases, there was a span of 16 bases. The CDR3 DNA sequence: TGTGCCAGCAGTTACCGTGAGAGGGGCGAGGCTGAAGCTTTCTTT. This codes for CASSYRERGEAEAFF.

The J gene is TRBJ2-3, the V gene TRBV6-6; D is ambiguous. Trimming pared 0 bases from V and 5 bases from J, leaving 3 bases between. The CDR3 spans 12 residues. Germline values: CDR1 MNHNY, CDR2 SVGAGI (reference sequence). The CDR3 is CASSYSGDTQYF. CDR3 nucleotide sequence: TGTGCCAGCAGTTACTCGGGAGATACGCAGTATTTT.

The genes are TRBV4-1 and TRBJ1-2; D might be TRBD1 (5 bases). CDR3 length: 14 amino acids. Germline CDR1 and CDR2: MGHRA and YSYEKL. The V and J ends lost 1 base and 8 bases respectively, with 14 bases between them. This chain's CDR3 is CASSQVGGSSGYTF. CDR3 DNA sequence: TGCGCCAGCAGCCAAGTGGGGGGTTCCAGCGGCTACACCTTC.

This clonotype has at least ten counts. V usage is TRBV11-1 and J usage is TRBJ2-7; D may be TRBD1 or TRBD2 (5 bases each). There are 17 residues in the CDR3. V was clipped by 2 bases and J by 3 bases, with 20 bases between them. Per germline, CDR1 SGHAT and CDR2 FQDESV (reference sequence). CDR3 nucleotide sequence: TGTGCCAGCAGCTTATCGGGCTCTGGGACCCGTCACTACGAGCAGTACTTC. It is translated as CASSLSGSGTRHYEQYF.

V usage is TRBV20-1 and J usage is TRBJ1-5; 8 bases match TRBD1. The CDR3 contains 16 residues. V trimming: 5 bases; J trimming: 0 bases; junction bases outside the gene matches: 9. The germline V gene encodes CDR1 DFQATT and CDR2 SNEGSKA (reference sequence). The CDR3 protein is CSAGQQGTGSNQPQHF. The CDR3 bases are TGCAGTGCTGGCCAACAAGGGACAGGTAGCAATCAGCCCCAGCATTTT.

This clonotype was seen more than once but under ten times. The V and J genes are TRBV9 and TRBJ2-1; 8 bases match TRBD1. CDR3 length: 15 amino acids. The junction had 10 bases not matched to a gene; V was cut back by 4 bases and J by 7 bases. Germline values: CDR1 SGDLS, CDR2 YYNGEE. The chain's CDR3 is CASSYQGAGRNEQFF. The CDR3 nucleotides are TGTGCCAGCAGCTATCAGGGGGCTGGGAGGAATGAGCAGTTCTTC.

This clonotype was observed a handful of times. The genes are TRBV20-1 and TRBJ1-5; tentative D call: TRBD1 (6 bases). The germline V and J ends were trimmed by 6 bases and 3 bases, with 18 bases remaining between them. Germline V gene lookup returns CDR1 DFQATT and CDR2 SNEGSKA (reference sequence). The CDR3 has 15 amino acids. CDR3 amino acids: CSAIPGHQPNQPQHF. Here the CDR3 DNA reads TGCAGTGCCATCCCGGGACACCAACCCAATCAGCCCCAGCATTTT.

This clonotype was counted many times. V and J are TRBV5-1 and TRBJ1-1, with D possibly TRBD1 on 6 matching bases. The CDR3 is made up of 15 amino acids. From germline, CDR1 is SGHRS and CDR2 YFSETQ. The ends were cut back, 4 bases at V and 0 bases at J, with 13 bases in the middle. CDR3 protein: CASSPGAIMNTEAFF. CDR3 sequence (DNA): TGCGCCAGCAGCCCGGGGGCCATTATGAACACTGAAGCTTTCTTT.

This clonotype was detected only a few times. The J gene is TRBJ2-6, the V gene TRBV25-1, with D tentatively TRBD1 or TRBD2 (5 bases each). Germline V gives CDR1 MGHDK, CDR2 SYGVNS. This CDR3 region has 19 residues. V shed 1 base and J shed 0 bases, with 16 bases lying between them. CDR3 in DNA: TGTGCCAGCAGTGAATGGCCGGGGCCCTATCCCTCTGGGGCCAACGTCCTGACTTTC. Translation gives CASSEWPGPYPSGANVLTF.

This clonotype showed up many times. The chain joins TRBV15 to TRBJ2-2; perhaps TRBD1 as D (6 bases). CDR1 is LNHNV, CDR2 YYDKDF, per germline (reference sequence). The CDR3 is 15 amino acids. Trimming removed 5 bases at V and 5 bases at J, with 15 bases between. CDR3 bases: TGTGCCACCAGCCCCAGGGAAGGGGGAACCGGGGAGCTGTTTTTT. Amino acids: CATSPREGGTGELFF. Filled out from reference TRBV15 and TRBJ2-2, the complete variable domain reads DAMVIQNPRYQVTQFGKPVTLSCSQTLNHNVMYWYQQKSSQAPKLLFHYYDKDFNNEADTPDNFQSRRPNTSFCFLDIRSPGLGDTAMYLCATSPREGGTGELFFGEGSRLTVL.

CDR3 sequence: CASSHWARGGANTDTQYF. The CDR3 nucleotides are TGTGCCAGCTCTCACTGGGCTCGGGGCGGGGCAAACACAGATACGCAGTATTTT. This chain links TRBV18 with TRBJ2-3, with D possibly TRBD2 on 6 matching bases. The V end lost 6 bases, the J end lost 2 bases, and 24 bases lay between the germline ends. The germline gives CDR1 KGHSH, CDR2 LQKENI. This CDR3 contains 18 residues. The variable domain in full, completed from reference TRBV18 and TRBJ2-3, reads NAGVMQNPRHLVRRRGQEARLRCSPMKGHSHVYWYRQLPEEGLKFMVYLQKENIIDESGMPKERFSAEFPKEGPSILRIQQVVRGDSAAYFCASSHWARGGANTDTQYFGPGTRLTVL.

The CDR3: CASSFKRETQYF. In nucleotides, the CDR3 is TGTGCCAGCAGTTTTAAAAGGGAGACCCAGTACTTC. The V call is TRBV27, the J call TRBJ2-5; D uncertain. The CDR3 has 12 amino acids. V dropped 3 bases and J dropped 5 bases, with 7 bases sitting between them. Germline V gives CDR1 MNHEY, CDR2 SMNVEV (reference sequence).

This clonotype has a count of ten or more. The gene calls are TRBV5-5 and TRBJ2-1; the match to TRBD2 covers 9 bases. The CDR3 covers 13 residues. Germline V CDR1 and CDR2: SGHKS, YYEKEE (reference sequence). The V segment lost 7 bases and the J segment 9 bases; nucleotides outside the gene matches: 8. DNA for the CDR3: TGTGCCAGCGGGAGCGGGGGGCTAGCTGAGCAGTTCTTC. It translates to CASGSGGLAEQFF.

This clonotype occurred a few times. This chain links TRBV7-2 with TRBJ2-7, with TRBD2 as a possible D gene (7 bases). Per germline, CDR1 SGHTA and CDR2 FQGNSA. V lost 5 bases, J lost 9 bases, and 26 bases lay in between. This CDR3 has 16 amino acids. The CDR3 spells CASSTGFRGALLGQYF. The CDR3, as DNA: TGTGCCAGCAGCACCGGTTTTCGGGGGGCCTTACTGGGGCAGTACTTC.